This record looks at one T cell receptor beta chain sequence and its context. No antigen is known for it. The CDR3 has 14 residues. Germline loops: CDR1 KGHSH, CDR2 LQKENI. The germline V and J ends were trimmed by 1 base and 4 bases, with 10 bases remaining between them. These data are taken from a study of T cell responses to AZD1222 COVID-19 vaccine. Study details: Pooling covered second doses at about 4 or about 12 weeks.

Study findings and constraints: Mostly white British, mostly female donors; authors suggested clonal diversity may be underestimated. Baseline seropositives among AZD1222 recipients totaled only five or six.

The protocol was immunoSEQ multiplex PCR, while the TCRdb copy is restricted to in-frame clones and leaves out a portion. The sample has approximately 110,000 clones, more than 70% seen once; the top ten hold over 8%. This sequence joins TRBV18 and TRBJ2-5; D might be TRBD2 (6 bases). Source: peripheral blood, taken on day 0 of AZD1222 vaccination. The receptor comes from an adult in good health. CDR3 protein: CASSPLLEGETQYF. CDR3 nucleotides: TGTGCCAGCTCACCACTGTTGGAGGGAGAGACCCAGTACTTC. Complete variable domain (other parts from reference TRBV18 and TRBJ2-5): NAGVMQNPRHLVRRRGQEARLRCSPMKGHSHVYWYRQLPEEGLKFMVYLQKENIIDESGMPKERFSAEFPKEGPSILRIQQVVRGDSAAYFCASSPLLEGETQYFGPGTRLLVL.